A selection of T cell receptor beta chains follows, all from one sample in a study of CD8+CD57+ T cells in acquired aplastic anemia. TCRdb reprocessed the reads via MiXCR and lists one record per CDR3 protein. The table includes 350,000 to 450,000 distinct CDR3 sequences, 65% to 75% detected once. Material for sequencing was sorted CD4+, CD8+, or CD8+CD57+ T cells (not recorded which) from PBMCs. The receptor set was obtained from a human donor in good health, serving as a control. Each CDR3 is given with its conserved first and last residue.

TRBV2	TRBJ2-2	CASRLDSNTGELFF
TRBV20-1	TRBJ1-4	CSARTGRGEEKLFF
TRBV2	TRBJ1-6	CASSVGGQPTSPHHF
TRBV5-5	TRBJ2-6	CASSGSPGANVLTF
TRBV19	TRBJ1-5	CASAPTDRVENQPQHF
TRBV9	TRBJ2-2	CASSATGLEIGELFF
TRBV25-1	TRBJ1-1	CASSRIKTDTEAFF
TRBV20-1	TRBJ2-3	CSAPARGGSPDTQYF
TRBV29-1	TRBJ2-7	CSVEGEGGRQYF
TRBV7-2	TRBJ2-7	CASGGAAGGGKQQYF
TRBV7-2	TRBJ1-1	CASSLLPENNEAFF
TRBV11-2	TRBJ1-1	CASSRGTGPGTEAFF
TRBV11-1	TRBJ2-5	CASSPGQGSQLGTQYF
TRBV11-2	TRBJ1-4	CASSNRGGEYEKLFF
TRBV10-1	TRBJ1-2	CAISTVAGGYGYTF
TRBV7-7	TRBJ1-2	CASSVAYVTCRRYTF
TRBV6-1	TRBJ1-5	CASSEVGVYQPQHF
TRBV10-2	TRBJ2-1	CATVGLAGGSEQFF
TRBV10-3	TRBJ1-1	CATIGQGLNTEAFF
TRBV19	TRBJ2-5	CASRRNRGETQYF
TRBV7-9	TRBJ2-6	CASSLGWGSGGNVLTF
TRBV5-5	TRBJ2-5	CASSLEGQETQYF
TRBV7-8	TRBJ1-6	CASSLTGGSTSPHHF
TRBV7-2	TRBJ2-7	CASSDSRNVNSYEQYF
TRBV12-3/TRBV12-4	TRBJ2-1	CASCPGLAANEQFF
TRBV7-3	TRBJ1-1	CASSQRTRAEAFF
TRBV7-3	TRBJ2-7	CASSLGGGRAEAVQYF
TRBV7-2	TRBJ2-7	CASSYQGIGGARGQYF
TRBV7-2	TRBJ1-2	CASSFYVFSATNRGGDFLDYGYTF
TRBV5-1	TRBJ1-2	CASSTSGTGNYGYTF
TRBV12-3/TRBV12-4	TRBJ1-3	CASSYLTAGNTIYF
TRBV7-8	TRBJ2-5	CASSLGLAGEDYEYF
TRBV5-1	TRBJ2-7	CASSQGQTGSYEQYF